The 28 T cell receptor beta chains in this list originate from one sample, sequenced in a study of technical replicates of blood from a few donors. The data were produced by immunoSEQ multiplex PCR, yet TCRdb's version contains in-frame clones alone and is incomplete. This sample has tens of thousands of clones, with 95% found just once. The sample was T cells isolated from PBMCs. Every receptor here comes from a human donor in good health.

V gene TRBV5-4 combines with J gene TRBJ2-2; no clear D gene. V was clipped by 4 bases and J by 4 bases, with 5 bases between them. There are 12 residues in the CDR3. The germline V gene encodes CDR1 SGHNT and CDR2 YYREEE (reference sequence). Here the CDR3 DNA reads TGTGCCAGCAGCCATTTCACCGGGGAGCTGTTTTTT. Its protein is CASSHFTGELFF.

The genes are TRBV7-9 and TRBJ1-1; perhaps TRBD1 as D (5 bases). The length of the CDR3 is 12 residues. Deletions cut 6 bases from V and 10 bases from J, with 15 bases between. The V gene's germline CDR1 is SEHNR and CDR2 FQNEAQ (reference sequence). The CDR3 region is CASRGDFYRAFF. CDR3 DNA: TGTGCCAGCAGGGGGGACTTCTACAGAGCTTTCTTT.

This clone came up a few times. The chain links TRBV6-5 to TRBJ1-5; D remains ambiguous. Per the germline V gene, CDR1 is MNHEY and CDR2 is SVGAGI. The V end was cut by 5 bases, the J end by 0 bases, with 11 bases between. The CDR3 is made up of 15 amino acids. This CDR3 reads CASSPQRSSNQPQHF. DNA of the CDR3: TGTGCCAGCAGTCCACAGAGAAGTAGCAATCAGCCCCAGCATTTT.

The chain has TRBV6-5 and TRBJ1-4; weak D call: TRBD1 (6 bases). CDR1 and CDR2 (germline): MNHEY, SVGAGI. This CDR3 has 15 residues. Trimming removed 2 bases at V and 5 bases at J, with 12 bases between. The CDR3 is CASSYDTGTNEKLFF. The CDR3 DNA follows: TGTGCCAGCAGTTACGACACCGGGACAAATGAAAAACTGTTTTTT.

J is TRBJ2-6 and V is TRBV19; no firm D call. Trimming cost V 5 bases and J 0 bases, with 8 bases left between them. The CDR3 length is 15 residues. CDR1 and CDR2 from the germline V gene are LNHDA and SQIVND (reference sequence). The CDR3 sequence is CASSPLDSGANVLTF. CDR3 DNA sequence: TGTGCCAGTAGTCCGCTAGACTCTGGGGCCAACGTCCTGACTTTC.

V usage is TRBV6-4 and J usage is TRBJ2-1; 9 bases line up with TRBD1. This CDR3 spans 15 amino acids. Germline CDR1 reads MRHNA; CDR2 reads SNTAGT. J gave up 6 bases and V 6 bases, and 9 bases lay outside the gene matches. The CDR3 nucleotides are TGTGCCAGCAGAATACGGGACAGGGCCTTCAATGAGCAGTTCTTC. This sequence encodes CASRIRDRAFNEQFF.

This chain uses TRBV5-1 with TRBJ1-1, with TRBD1 matching 10 bases. V was pared by 3 bases and J by 4 bases, with 6 bases of the junction left unmatched. The CDR3 covers 15 residues. The germline CDR1 and CDR2 sequences are SGHRS and YFSETQ. CDR3 sequence reads: CASSSPDRGSTEAFF. In DNA, the CDR3 is TGCGCCAGCAGCTCGCCGGACAGGGGGAGCACTGAAGCTTTCTTT.

The chain combines TRBV7-3 with TRBJ1-5; D may be TRBD1 (6 bases). Looked up from germline, CDR1 is SGHTA and CDR2 is FQGTGA. V was trimmed by 3 bases and J by 7 bases, leaving 13 bases between them. CDR3 length: 14 residues. CDR3 region: CASSFYRVEQPQHF. CDR3 nucleotides: TGTGCCAGCAGCTTTTACAGGGTAGAGCAGCCCCAGCATTTT.

The chain uses TRBV4-1 and TRBJ2-1; D possibly corresponds to TRBD1 (6 bases). Trimming removed 8 bases at V and 6 bases at J, with 14 bases between. In germline, CDR1 is MGHRA, CDR2 YSYEKL. The CDR3 has 13 residues. CDR3: CASAPPGANEQFF. CDR3 DNA: TGCGCCAGCGCTCCCCCAGGGGCCAATGAGCAGTTCTTC.

V and J are TRBV10-3 and TRBJ2-3, with a weak D call TRBD1 (6 bases). The CDR3 covers 14 residues. Germline assignment: CDR1 ENHRY and CDR2 SYGVKD. Trimming pared 2 bases from V and 4 bases from J, leaving 10 bases between. The DNA for the CDR3 is TGTGCCATCAGTGAGACCAGGGGCCCAGATACGCAGTATTTT. This codes for CAISETRGPDTQYF.

This clone is a singleton in its sample. This rearrangement joins TRBV4-2 to TRBJ1-2; TRBD1 matches 10 bases. The CDR3 runs 18 residues. V shed 0 bases and J 5 bases; nucleotides not matched to a gene: 12. Germline V lookup: CDR1 LGHNA, CDR2 YNFKEQ. In DNA, the CDR3 is TGTGCCAGCAGCCAAGATTACCCGCTCGGGACAGGGGAGTATGGCTACACCTTC. Translation: CASSQDYPLGTGEYGYTF.

The V gene is TRBV15, the J gene TRBJ1-2; D uncertain. The CDR3 length is 17 residues. V lost 5 bases to trimming and J lost 4 bases, with 23 bases between them. Germline-derived CDR1 and CDR2 are LNHNV and YYDKDF (reference sequence). CDR3 in DNA: TGTGCCACCAGCTATTACCCGTCCCACTTGGGAGGCTATGGCTACACCTTC. This codes for CATSYYPSHLGGYGYTF. Using reference TRBV15 and TRBJ1-2 for the parts outside the CDR3, the full variable domain is DAMVIQNPRYQVTQFGKPVTLSCSQTLNHNVMYWYQQKSSQAPKLLFHYYDKDFNNEADTPDNFQSRRPNTSFCFLDIRSPGLGDTAMYLCATSYYPSHLGGYGYTFGSGTRLTVV.

The CDR3 nucleotides read TGTGCCAGCAGTGATTTCAGGTTATCCAATCAGCCCCAGCATTTT. Translated: CASSDFRLSNQPQHF. V gene TRBV6-1 combines with J gene TRBJ1-5; D uncertain. Germline assignment: CDR1 MNHNS and CDR2 SASEGT. Trimming pared 3 bases from V and 3 bases from J, leaving 12 bases between. The CDR3 runs to 15 residues.

V usage is TRBV21-1 and J usage is TRBJ2-1; TRBD2, the D gene given by the table, was not confirmed from the DNA. TRBV21-1 constitutes a pseudogene. The CDR3 is 18 residues long. DNA for the CDR3: TGTGCCAGCAGCAAAGCGGGTCCGGGGGAGGCCCCACACAATGAGCAGTTCTTC. This translates into CASSKAGPGEAPHNEQFF.

The CDR3 bases are TGTGCCAGCAGTCGTGACCGGGGGGTTGGCAATGAGCAGTTCTTC. This gives the protein CASSRDRGVGNEQFF. The V gene is TRBV27, the J gene TRBJ2-1; 7 bases agree with TRBD2. Germline assignment: CDR1 MNHEY and CDR2 SMNVEV (reference sequence). This CDR3 has 15 residues. V was clipped by 5 bases and J by 6 bases; unmatched bases: 10.

This rearrangement joins TRBV9 to TRBJ2-4; D is possibly TRBD2 (6 bases). V was shortened by 4 bases and J by 0 bases, with 17 bases between the two germline ends. The germline V gene has CDR1 SGDLS and CDR2 YYNGEE. The CDR3 sequence is 17 residues long. CDR3 sequence reads: CASSNRGTALAKNIQYF. CDR3 bases: TGTGCCAGCAGCAACCGCGGGACTGCTCTAGCCAAAAACATTCAGTACTTC.

V usage is TRBV28 and J usage is TRBJ1-5, with TRBD1 identical over 7 bases. V lost 5 bases, J lost 3 bases, and 4 bases stayed unmatched. Per germline, CDR1 MDHEN and CDR2 SYDVKM. The CDR3 is 14 amino acids. The DNA for the CDR3 is TGTGCCAGCAGTACGGACAGGCCCAATCAGCCCCAGCATTTT. It translates to CASSTDRPNQPQHF.

This clone was seen a handful of times. The V and J genes are TRBV4-2 and TRBJ2-2; TRBD2 agrees at 10 bases. With V trimmed by 1 base and J by 12 bases, 8 bases remained unmatched. Germline CDR1 is LGHNA and CDR2 is YNFKEQ. This CDR3 is built from 15 residues. CDR3 nucleotides: TGTGCCAGCAGCCAAGGGCTAGCGGGGGAAGGGCAGCTGTTTTTT. It specifies CASSQGLAGEGQLFF.

V is TRBV5-1 and J is TRBJ1-3; D possibly corresponds to TRBD1 (5 bases). V lost 4 bases to trimming and J lost 0 bases, with 20 bases between them. This CDR3 contains 18 residues. Looked up from germline, CDR1 is SGHRS and CDR2 is YFSETQ. CDR3 protein: CASSPLGRSSFSGNTIYF. Here the CDR3 DNA reads TGCGCCAGCAGCCCCTTGGGGCGCAGTTCCTTCTCTGGAAACACCATATATTTT. The whole variable domain, remainder taken from reference TRBV5-1 and TRBJ1-3, is KAGVTQTPRYLIKTRGQQVTLSCSPISGHRSVSWYQQTPGQGLQFLFEYFSETQRNKGNFPGRFSGRQFSNSRSEMNVSTLELGDSALYLCASSPLGRSSFSGNTIYFGEGSWLTVV.

V usage is TRBV2 and J usage is TRBJ1-1; TRBD1 matches 8 bases. Looked up from germline, CDR1 is SNHLY and CDR2 is FYNNEI. The CDR3 runs 14 residues. Trimming removed 6 bases from V and 5 bases from J; junction bases left unmatched: 8. The CDR3 DNA is TGTGCCAGCAGGGTGGACAGGGTAGAAACTGAAGCTTTCTTT. This gives the protein CASRVDRVETEAFF. Full variable domain (remainder filled in from reference TRBV2 and TRBJ1-1): EPEVTQTPSHQVTQMGQEVILRCVPISNHLYFYWYRQILGQKVEFLVSFYNNEISEKSEIFDDQFSVERPDGSNFTLKIRSTKLEDSAMYFCASRVDRVETEAFFGQGTRLTVV.

This chain links TRBV19 with TRBJ2-7, with TRBD1 matching 11 bases. The V and J ends lost 8 bases and 11 bases, in that order; junction bases with no gene match: 8. From germline, CDR1 is LNHDA and CDR2 SQIVND (reference sequence). This CDR3 spans 12 amino acids. The CDR3 DNA sequence: TGTGCCAGTGGTGAGGACAGGGGGCAGAAGTACTTC. Encoded protein: CASGEDRGQKYF.

V gene TRBV4-1 combines with J gene TRBJ1-4; D is possibly TRBD1 (5 bases). The CDR3 has 14 amino acids. Germline V gene sequence: CDR1 MGHRA, CDR2 YSYEKL. Trimming removed 1 base at V and 5 bases at J, with 8 bases between. CDR3 nucleotides: TGCGCCAGCAGCCAAGGACAGCCGAATGAAAAACTGTTTTTT. This codes for CASSQGQPNEKLFF.

The gene calls are TRBV5-1 and TRBJ1-2; TRBD1 aligns across 12 bases. Germline assignment: CDR1 SGHRS and CDR2 YFSETQ. After removal of 4 bases from V and 8 bases from J, the junction contained 9 bases not matched to a gene. The CDR3 runs to 15 residues. CDR3 in DNA: TGCGCCAGCAGCGCCGGGACAGGGGGCTTGTGGGGCTACACCTTC. As protein: CASSAGTGGLWGYTF.

The chain recombines TRBV18 with TRBJ1-1, with D possibly matching TRBD1 (5 bases). The germline V and J ends were trimmed by 6 bases and 0 bases, with 11 bases remaining between them. There are 14 residues in the CDR3. CDR1 is KGHSH and CDR2 is LQKENI in the germline V gene. CDR3 in amino acids: CASSATELNTEAFF. The DNA for the CDR3 is TGTGCCAGCTCTGCGACAGAACTGAACACTGAAGCTTTCTTT.

The genes are TRBV6-1 and TRBJ2-3, with TRBD2 matching 11 bases. Trimming at V came to 2 bases and at J to 6 bases, leaving 7 bases not matched to a gene. The CDR3 sequence is 16 residues long. Germline V lookup: CDR1 MNHNS, CDR2 SASEGT. The CDR3 sequence: CASSEPPSGGLDTQYF. CDR3 coding DNA: TGTGCCAGCAGTGAACCCCCTAGCGGGGGGTTGGATACGCAGTATTTT.

The chain carries TRBV4-1 and TRBJ2-7, with D possibly TRBD1 on 6 matching bases. Trimming shortened V by 0 bases and J by 4 bases, and 16 bases separated the two germline ends. The CDR3 is 16 amino acids. CDR1 is MGHRA and CDR2 is YSYEKL in the germline V gene. The CDR3 nucleotides are TGCGCCAGCAGCCAAGACGTCAACAGGGTAGGGTACGAGCAGTACTTC. Translation gives CASSQDVNRVGYEQYF.

V is TRBV5-5 and J is TRBJ2-7; D is possibly TRBD1 (5 bases). This CDR3 spans 13 amino acids. Trimming took 4 bases from V and 5 from J, leaving 13 bases between them. CDR1 is SGHKS, CDR2 YYEKEE, per germline (reference sequence). Here the CDR3 reads CASSRFDRNEQYF. The CDR3 bases are TGTGCCAGCAGCCGATTCGACAGAAACGAGCAGTACTTC. The variable domain in full, completed from reference TRBV5-5 and TRBJ2-7, reads DAGVTQSPTHLIKTRGQQVTLRCSPISGHKSVSWYQQVLGQGPQFIFQYYEKEERGRGNFPDRFSARQFPNYSSELNVNALLLGDSALYLCASSRFDRNEQYFGPGTRLTVT.

This chain connects TRBV28 to TRBJ1-5; 9 bases are shared with TRBD1. Trimming took 5 bases from V and 4 from J; bases not matched to a gene: 6. This CDR3 comprises 15 residues. Per the germline V gene, CDR1 is MDHEN and CDR2 is SYDVKM. CDR3 sequence (DNA): TGTGCCAGCAGTCCGACCGGGACAGGGAATCAGCCCCAGCATTTT. It yields the protein CASSPTGTGNQPQHF.